These 10 T cell receptor beta chains came from one sample sequenced in a study of T cells in narcolepsy. Method: immunoSEQ multiplex PCR; TCRdb's copy keeps in-frame clones and lacks some. Of around 27,000 clones listed, roughly 82% are singletons. The sample comprised CD45RA- memory CD4+ T cells from PBMCs. All receptors come from a human donor with narcolepsy.

J is TRBJ2-3 and V is TRBV6-5, with D hard to call. Trimming removed 2 bases at V and 1 base at J, with 7 bases between. Germline V gene lookup returns CDR1 MNHEY and CDR2 SVGAGI. This CDR3 has 14 amino acids. For the CDR3, the DNA is TGTGCCAGCAGTTACCGGGTAGGCACAGATACGCAGTATTTT. It is translated as CASSYRVGTDTQYF.

This chain connects TRBV2 to TRBJ2-5; no reliable D call. The CDR3 is made up of 15 amino acids. Germline lookup yields CDR1 SNHLY and CDR2 FYNNEI. V shed 6 bases and J shed 5 bases, with 19 bases lying between them. As DNA, the CDR3 is TGTGCCAGCAGATCGGGTAGGGATCCACTGGAGACCCAGTACTTC. It is translated as CASRSGRDPLETQYF.

The chain has TRBV7-9 and TRBJ2-5, with D unclear. Per germline, CDR1 SEHNR and CDR2 FQNEAQ (reference sequence). The germline V and J ends were trimmed by 5 bases and 6 bases, with 13 bases remaining between them. This CDR3 has 13 residues. In nucleotides, the CDR3 is TGTGCCAGCAGCCTTAGTAGGGTAAAGACCCAGTACTTC. Amino acid sequence: CASSLSRVKTQYF. Together with reference TRBV7-9 and TRBJ2-5, the CDR3 gives the full variable domain: DTGVSQNPRHKITKRGQNVTFRCDPISEHNRLYWYRQTLGQGPEFLTYFQNEAQLEKSRLLSDRFSAERPKGSFSTLEIQRTEQGDSAMYLCASSLSRVKTQYFGPGTRLLVL.

This clone was seen a single time. This chain connects TRBV10-3 to TRBJ1-5; D uncertain. V lost 6 bases to trimming and J lost 1 base, with 4 bases between them. CDR1 is ENHRY, CDR2 SYGVKD, per germline. The CDR3 extends over 12 amino acids. The CDR3: CAIRGSNQPQHF. CDR3 DNA: TGTGCCATCAGGGGGAGCAATCAGCCCCAGCATTTT.

V is TRBV6-1 and J is TRBJ1-1; D might be TRBD1 (6 bases). V was pared by 4 bases and J by 1 base, with 7 bases between. The CDR3 is 13 amino acids. Germline-derived CDR1 and CDR2 are MNHNS and SASEGT. The CDR3 sequence: CASSVRGNTEAFF. The DNA for the CDR3 is TGTGCCAGCAGTGTCAGGGGGAACACTGAAGCTTTCTTT.

The chain carries TRBV10-3 and TRBJ2-2; 14 nucleotides match TRBD2. Germline V CDR1 and CDR2: ENHRY, SYGVKD. CDR3 size: 19 residues. V was pared by 6 bases and J by 3 bases, with 12 bases of the junction left unmatched. CDR3 in amino acids: CAIRDTGTSGRRDTGELFF. DNA of the CDR3: TGTGCCATCAGAGATACCGGGACTAGCGGGAGACGGGACACCGGGGAGCTGTTTTTT.

The chain recombines TRBV5-1 with TRBJ1-1; the D gene is possibly TRBD1 (5 bases). Germline V gives CDR1 SGHRS, CDR2 YFSETQ. The CDR3 spans 13 residues. V was pared by 4 bases and J by 5 bases, with 12 bases between. The CDR3 nucleotides read TGCGCCAGCAGCCCAAGCGGGGGAACTGAAGCTTTCTTT. Amino acid sequence: CASSPSGGTEAFF.

This rearrangement joins TRBV7-8 to TRBJ1-2; D not certain. The CDR3 sequence is 14 residues long. Germline lookup yields CDR1 SGHVS and CDR2 FQNEAQ. V gave up 1 base and J gave up 7 bases, with 13 bases separating them. CDR3 amino acids: CASSLEGPWSGYTF. CDR3 sequence (DNA): TGTGCCAGCAGCTTAGAAGGCCCCTGGAGTGGCTACACCTTC. Full variable domain (missing parts from reference TRBV7-8 and TRBJ1-2): GAGVSQSPRYKVAKRGQDVALRCDPISGHVSLFWYQQALGQGPEFLTYFQNEAQLDKSGLPSDRFFAERPEGSVSTLKIQRTQQEDSAVYLCASSLEGPWSGYTFGSGTRLTVV.

This chain connects TRBV27 to TRBJ1-6; D uncertain. Trimming removed 4 bases at V and 5 bases at J, with 9 bases between. The CDR3 runs to 14 residues. CDR1 is MNHEY and CDR2 is SMNVEV in the germline V gene (reference sequence). CDR3 protein: CASSWLQNNSPLHF. As DNA, the CDR3 is TGTGCCAGCAGTTGGTTACAGAATAATTCACCCCTCCACTTT.

The rearrangement joins TRBV5-1 to TRBJ2-1, with 12 bases aligning to TRBD2. The CDR3 spans 15 residues. Per germline, CDR1 SGHRS and CDR2 YFSETQ. Trimming cost V 1 base and J 8 bases; bases outside gene matches: 4. The CDR3 nucleotides read TGCGCCAGCAGCTTGTCTAGCGGGGGGGCCTATGAGCAGTTCTTC. Protein sequence: CASSLSSGGAYEQFF.